This is a list of T cell receptor beta chains from one sample in a study of radiation and T cells in renal cell carcinoma. Clones were read by immunoSEQ multiplex PCR, and TCRdb kept only the in-frame ones, dropping some. The repertoire holds 150,000 or so clones, 88% seen once, with around 4% in the top ten. The material was blood, obtained from a patient whose treatment included radiotherapy and nephrectomy. The receptors here all came from a woman aged 70 to 79 with renal cell carcinoma. The CDR3 runs from the conserved cysteine through the conserved F or W. D genes are given only for firm matches. Where a row states a size, it is once, few, many or the class of an expanded clone; other rows omit it.

cdr3_length | d_call | j_call | clone_size | v_call | cdr3_aa | cdr3_nt
15 | TRBD1 | TRBJ1-2 | once | TRBV19 | CASSSGTGANYGYTF | TGTGCCAGTAGTTCAGGGACAGGGGCTAACTATGGCTACACCTTC
13 | NA | TRBJ1-4 | once | TRBV30 | CAWSRQGNEKLFF | TGTGCCTGGAGTAGGCAGGGAAATGAAAAACTGTTTTTT
13 | NA | TRBJ2-3 | NA | TRBV6-4 | CASRRTATDTQYF | TGTGCCAGCAGAAGGACAGCCACAGATACGCAGTATTTT
14 | NA | TRBJ1-1 | NA | TRBV27 | CASSLAGLNTEAFF | TGTGCCAGCAGTTTAGCAGGGTTGAACACTGAAGCTTTCTTT
14 | NA | TRBJ2-2 | once | TRBV7-2 | CASRGPSNTGELFF | TGTGCCAGCAGGGGGCCATCGAACACCGGGGAGCTGTTTTTT
14 | NA | TRBJ1-3 | once | TRBV2 | CASRRGRGGNTIYF | TGTGCCAGCCGCCGGGGCAGGGGAGGAAACACCATATATTTT
14 | NA | TRBJ1-1 | NA | TRBV7-3 | CASSSLGPNTEAFF | TGTGCCAGCAGCTCCCTGGGACCGAACACTGAAGCTTTCTTT
15 | TRBD1 | TRBJ1-2 | few | TRBV6-6 | CASRDRGYDNYGYTF | TGTGCCAGCCGGGACAGGGGGTATGATAACTATGGCTACACCTTC
14 | NA | TRBJ1-4 | NA | TRBV6-1 | CASSVQGIREKLFF | TGTGCCAGCAGTGTCCAGGGAATTCGGGAAAAACTGTTTTTT
15 | NA | TRBJ2-5 | NA | TRBV7-6 | CASTPARVSRETQYF | TGTGCCAGCACCCCGGCGCGGGTATCGAGAGAGACCCAGTACTTC
15 | TRBD1 | TRBJ2-7 | NA | TRBV2 | CASRRPGQGSYEQYF | TGTGCCAGCAGACGACCGGGACAGGGCTCCTACGAGCAGTACTTC
15 | TRBD2 | TRBJ2-1 | NA | TRBV6-1 | CASIRSSGGEGEQFF | TGTGCCAGCATCCGGAGCAGCGGGGGCGAAGGCGAGCAGTTCTTC
17 | NA | TRBJ1-3 | NA | TRBV19 | CASSILAGTSSGNTIYF | TGTGCCAGTAGTATACTAGCAGGAACAAGCTCTGGAAACACCATATATTTT
15 | NA | TRBJ2-7 | few | TRBV5-1 | CASSPTIGTSYEQYF | TGCGCCAGCAGCCCGACCATCGGGACCTCCTACGAGCAGTACTTC
13 | NA | TRBJ2-1 | NA | TRBV27 | CASTRAGNNEQFF | TGTGCCAGCACTAGGGCAGGGAACAATGAGCAGTTCTTC
17 | TRBD2 | TRBJ2-2 | NA | TRBV7-3 | CASSSTSGAANTGELFF | TGTGCCAGCAGCTCGACTAGCGGGGCCGCGAACACCGGGGAGCTGTTTTTT
14 | NA | TRBJ1-1 | NA | TRBV6-5 | CASSYGQGETEAFF | TGTGCCAGCAGTTACGGGCAGGGAGAGACTGAAGCTTTCTTT
12 | NA | TRBJ1-3 | NA | TRBV5-4 | CASSLGGNTIYF | TGTGCCAGCAGCTTGGGGGGAAACACCATATATTTT
12 | NA | TRBJ2-1 | NA | TRBV6-5 | CASTSVYNEQFF | TGTGCCAGCACCTCCGTGTACAATGAGCAGTTCTTC
14 | NA | TRBJ2-5 | NA | TRBV19 | CASSTGLGGETQYF | TGTGCCAGTAGTACGGGACTTGGAGGGGAGACCCAGTACTTC
14 | NA | TRBJ1-2 | NA | TRBV30 | CAWSARTGGKGYTF | TGTGCCTGGAGTGCCCGGACGGGCGGGAAGGGCTACACCTTC
13 | NA | TRBJ2-1 | NA | TRBV5-1 | CASSLAWELEQFF | TGCGCCAGCAGCTTGGCGTGGGAACTTGAGCAGTTCTTC
15 | TRBD1 | TRBJ2-7 | NA | TRBV13 | CASSSSGTGPYEQYF | TGTGCCAGCAGCTCGTCCGGGACAGGGCCGTACGAGCAGTACTTC
17 | NA | TRBJ2-6 | NA | TRBV30 | CAWSAARLSSGANVLTF | TGTGCCTGGAGTGCCGCCCGACTGAGCTCTGGGGCCAACGTCCTGACTTTC
12 | NA | TRBJ2-7 | NA | TRBV6-6 | CASSYSTAEQYF | TGTGCCAGCAGTTACTCGACGGCCGAGCAGTACTTC
16 | TRBD1 | TRBJ1-2 | NA | TRBV5-6 | CASSLGIPGQGYGYTF | TGTGCCAGCAGCTTGGGAATTCCGGGACAGGGCTATGGCTACACCTTC
14 | TRBD1 | TRBJ1-4 | NA | TRBV10-2 | CASSTGTGVEKLFF | TGCGCCAGCAGCACCGGGACAGGGGTTGAAAAACTGTTTTTT
14 | NA | TRBJ2-5 | once | TRBV11-2 | CASSALAFQETQYF | TGTGCCAGCAGCGCCCTAGCGTTCCAAGAGACCCAGTACTTC
14 | TRBD1 | TRBJ1-5 | once | TRBV5-4 | CASSSGQGNQPQHF | TGTGCCAGCAGCTCGGGACAGGGGAATCAGCCCCAGCATTTT
14 | NA | TRBJ2-5 | NA | TRBV30 | CAWSVRDPRETQYF | TGTGCCTGGAGTGTGCGGGACCCCCGGGAGACCCAGTACTTC
15 | TRBD1 | TRBJ2-5 | NA | TRBV6-4 | CASSTTGGAQETQYF | TGTGCCAGCAGTACGACAGGGGGGGCACAAGAGACCCAGTACTTC
16 | NA | TRBJ2-7 | NA | TRBV4-1 | CASSQGVAVPSYEQYF | TGCGCCAGCAGCCAAGGGGTTGCGGTGCCCTCCTACGAGCAGTACTTC
17 | TRBD2 | TRBJ2-1 | NA | TRBV5-1 | CASSQSLAGGPYNEQFF | TGCGCCAGCAGCCAGTCACTAGCGGGGGGACCCTACAATGAGCAGTTCTTC
14 | NA | TRBJ2-3 | NA | TRBV29-1 | CSVGVGRETDTQYF | TGCAGCGTTGGAGTCGGCAGGGAGACGGATACGCAGTATTTT
13 | NA | TRBJ1-1 | once | TRBV7-8 | CASSKRGNTEAFF | TGTGCCAGCAGCAAACGGGGGAACACTGAAGCTTTCTTT
14 | NA | TRBJ2-1 | once | TRBV7-6 | CASSLRSQGGEQFF | TGTGCCAGCAGCTTACGGTCGCAGGGCGGGGAGCAGTTCTTC
15 | NA | TRBJ2-7 | NA | TRBV30 | CAWDRDGLRIYEQYF | TGTGCCTGGGACCGGGACGGGCTCAGGATCTACGAGCAGTACTTC
13 | TRBD2 | TRBJ2-7 | once | TRBV7-2 | CASSLLAVYEQYF | TGTGCCAGCAGCCTACTAGCGGTTTACGAGCAGTACTTC
15 | NA | TRBJ2-7 | NA | TRBV9 | CASSPSWLPGHEQYF | TGTGCCAGCAGCCCCTCGTGGCTACCCGGGCACGAGCAGTACTTC
16 | NA | TRBJ1-4 | NA | TRBV30 | CAWSPRDISTNEKLFF | TGTGCCTGGAGTCCCCGGGACATATCAACTAATGAAAAACTGTTTTTT
15 | NA | TRBJ2-6 | NA | TRBV5-1 | CASSHPGLGANVLTF | TGCGCCAGCAGCCACCCCGGTCTGGGGGCCAACGTCCTGACTTTC
15 | NA | TRBJ2-2 | NA | TRBV9 | CASSVQGGNTGELFF | TGTGCCAGCAGCGTACAAGGGGGTAATACCGGGGAGCTGTTTTTT
14 | NA | TRBJ1-5 | NA | TRBV19 | CASSITRDNQPQHF | TGTGCCAGTAGTATAACCAGAGACAATCAGCCCCAGCATTTT
14 | TRBD2 | TRBJ2-2 | NA | TRBV2 | CASGLAGNTGELFF | TGTGCCAGTGGACTAGCGGGGAACACCGGGGAGCTGTTTTTT
15 | NA | TRBJ1-3 | NA | TRBV5-1 | CASSLDGSSGNTIYF | TGCGCCAGCAGCTTGGACGGAAGCTCTGGAAACACCATATATTTT
13 | NA | TRBJ1-1 | NA | TRBV6-4 | CASSLELNTEAFF | TGTGCCAGCAGCCTCGAACTGAACACTGAAGCTTTCTTT
13 | NA | TRBJ2-7 | NA | TRBV30 | CAWSVSGPYEQYF | TGTGCCTGGAGTGTTAGCGGCCCCTACGAGCAGTACTTC
16 | NA | TRBJ2-2 | NA | TRBV5-4 | CASSFSVLQNTGELFF | TGTGCCAGCAGCTTTTCCGTTTTGCAGAACACCGGGGAGCTGTTTTTT
11 | NA | TRBJ1-1 | NA | TRBV2 | CASRGDTEAFF | TGTGCCAGCAGAGGGGACACTGAAGCTTTCTTT
17 | NA | TRBJ1-6 | NA | TRBV27 | CASSLLGRNSYNSPLHF | TGTGCCAGCAGTTTATTGGGCAGGAACTCCTATAATTCACCCCTCCACTTT
18 | TRBD2 | TRBJ2-2 | NA | TRBV30 | CAWSPPLGGGLNTGELFF | TGTGCCTGGAGTCCGCCGTTGGGCGGGGGACTGAACACCGGGGAGCTGTTTTTT
15 | NA | TRBJ1-2 | NA | TRBV5-1 | CASSLGERGGYGYTF | TGCGCCAGCAGCTTGGGGGAACGGGGAGGGTATGGCTACACCTTC
15 | TRBD1 | TRBJ1-4 | NA | TRBV5-1 | CASSLGDRGTEKLFF | TGCGCCAGCAGCTTGGGAGACAGGGGGACTGAAAAACTGTTTTTT
20 | TRBD2 | TRBJ2-1 | once | TRBV5-4 | CASSLPPSGGPFPSPNEQFF | TGTGCCAGCAGCCTCCCCCCTAGCGGGGGCCCTTTCCCTTCCCCCAATGAGCAGTTCTTC
13 | NA | TRBJ2-1 | NA | TRBV5-1 | CASSLSGVDEQFF | TGCGCCAGCAGCTTGTCAGGGGTGGATGAGCAGTTCTTC